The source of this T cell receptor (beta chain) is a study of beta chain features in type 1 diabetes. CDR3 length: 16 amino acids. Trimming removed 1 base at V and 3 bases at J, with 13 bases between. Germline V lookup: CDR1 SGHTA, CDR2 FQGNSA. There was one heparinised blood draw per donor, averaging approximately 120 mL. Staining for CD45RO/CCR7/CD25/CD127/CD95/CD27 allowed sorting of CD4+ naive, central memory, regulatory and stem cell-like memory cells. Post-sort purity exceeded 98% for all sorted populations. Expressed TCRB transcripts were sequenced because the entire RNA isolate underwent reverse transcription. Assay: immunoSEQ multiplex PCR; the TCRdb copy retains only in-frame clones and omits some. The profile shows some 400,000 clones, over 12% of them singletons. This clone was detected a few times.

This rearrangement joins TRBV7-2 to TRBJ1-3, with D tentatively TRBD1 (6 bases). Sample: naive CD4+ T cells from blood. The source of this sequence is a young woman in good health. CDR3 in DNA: TGTGCCAGCAGCTTAGGTTCGGGCAGGGGTGGAAACACCATATATTTT. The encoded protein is CASSLGSGRGGNTIYF.